This is a list of T cell receptor beta chains from one sample in a study of blood T cell repertoires in COVID-19. Profiling relied on immunoSEQ multiplex PCR, and the TCRdb table lists in-frame clones only, not all of them. The sample has roughly 330,000 clones, 80% to 90% seen once. Sequenced material: peripheral blood. All receptors come from a man younger than 45 with COVID-19, enrolled during active disease. Both conserved end residues are part of each CDR3. D genes are given only for firm matches. Rows give clone size only sometimes, using once, few, many, or a class for an expanded clone.

j_gene: TRBJ1-6; v_gene: TRBV29-1; d_gene: TRBD1; abundance: NA; CDR3nt: TGCAGCGTTGTCACAGGGGCTGGTTCACCCCTCCACTTT; CDR3aa: CSVVTGAGSPLHF
j_gene: TRBJ2-3; v_gene: TRBV9; d_gene: NA; abundance: once; CDR3nt: TGTGCCAGCAGCGTAGAGGGGGGAGGGACACACGATACGCAGTATTTT; CDR3aa: CASSVEGGGTHDTQYF
j_gene: TRBJ2-6; v_gene: TRBV4-2; d_gene: TRBD2; abundance: NA; CDR3nt: TGTGCCAGCAGCCAAGGGGGGGGTGGACGCTTAGGCCAGTCTGGGGCCAACGTCCTGACTTTC; CDR3aa: CASSQGGGGRLGQSGANVLTF
j_gene: TRBJ1-3; v_gene: TRBV3-1/TRBV3-2; d_gene: NA; abundance: NA; CDR3nt: TGTGCCAGCAGCCAAGGAACTTCAGGTAACTCTGGAAACACCATATATTTT; CDR3aa: CASSQGTSGNSGNTIYF
j_gene: TRBJ2-4; v_gene: TRBV7-9; d_gene: TRBD2; abundance: NA; CDR3nt: TGTGCCAGCGCAGGGCGGGGGGATGGCATTCAGTACTTC; CDR3aa: CASAGRGDGIQYF
j_gene: TRBJ2-1; v_gene: TRBV28; d_gene: NA; abundance: NA; CDR3nt: TGTGCCCTTAAGTCCCCCGCGGGCGAGCAGTTCTTC; CDR3aa: CALKSPAGEQFF
j_gene: TRBJ2-1; v_gene: TRBV14; d_gene: TRBD1; abundance: NA; CDR3nt: TGTGCCAGCAGCCTCCGACAGGGGGGCTTAGATGAGCAGTTCTTC; CDR3aa: CASSLRQGGLDEQFF
j_gene: TRBJ1-5; v_gene: TRBV1; d_gene: NA; abundance: NA; CDR3nt: TGCACCAGCAGCCAAGATCTCTCAGGGGTTAATAATCAGCCCCAGCATTTT; CDR3aa: CTSSQDLSGVNNQPQHF
j_gene: TRBJ1-5; v_gene: TRBV6-4; d_gene: NA; abundance: NA; CDR3nt: TGTGCCAGCAGTGACTCGAGTCGGACTGATAGCAATCAGCCCCAGCATTTT; CDR3aa: CASSDSSRTDSNQPQHF
j_gene: TRBJ1-4; v_gene: TRBV6-5; d_gene: NA; abundance: few; CDR3nt: TGTGCCAGCAGTTACTCGACACCTAATGAAAAACTGTTTTTT; CDR3aa: CASSYSTPNEKLFF
j_gene: TRBJ2-6; v_gene: TRBV3-1/TRBV3-2; d_gene: NA; abundance: NA; CDR3nt: TGTGCCAGCAGCCCCACAGGGTCCCACTCTGGGGCCAACGTCCTGACTTTC; CDR3aa: CASSPTGSHSGANVLTF
j_gene: TRBJ2-3; v_gene: TRBV10-3; d_gene: NA; abundance: NA; CDR3nt: TGTGCCATCAGTGAGTCGGCAGGGGGGAGGACAGATACGCAGTATTTT; CDR3aa: CAISESAGGRTDTQYF
j_gene: TRBJ2-7; v_gene: TRBV5-4; d_gene: TRBD2; abundance: NA; CDR3nt: TGTGCCAGCAGCCGGGGACTAGCGGGAGACACCTACGAGCAGTACTTC; CDR3aa: CASSRGLAGDTYEQYF
j_gene: TRBJ2-5; v_gene: TRBV13; d_gene: TRBD2; abundance: once; CDR3nt: TGTGCCAGCAGCTCCTGGACTAGTTGGCTCCAAGAGACCCAGTACTTC; CDR3aa: CASSSWTSWLQETQYF
j_gene: TRBJ1-1; v_gene: TRBV12-3/TRBV12-4; d_gene: NA; abundance: NA; CDR3nt: TGTGCCAGCAGCCCAGGTAGCACTGAAGCTTTCTTT; CDR3aa: CASSPGSTEAFF
j_gene: TRBJ1-2; v_gene: TRBV27; d_gene: TRBD1; abundance: NA; CDR3nt: TGTGCCAGCAGTTTAAAGGGACAGGGACTTGTCTATGGCTACACCTTC; CDR3aa: CASSLKGQGLVYGYTF